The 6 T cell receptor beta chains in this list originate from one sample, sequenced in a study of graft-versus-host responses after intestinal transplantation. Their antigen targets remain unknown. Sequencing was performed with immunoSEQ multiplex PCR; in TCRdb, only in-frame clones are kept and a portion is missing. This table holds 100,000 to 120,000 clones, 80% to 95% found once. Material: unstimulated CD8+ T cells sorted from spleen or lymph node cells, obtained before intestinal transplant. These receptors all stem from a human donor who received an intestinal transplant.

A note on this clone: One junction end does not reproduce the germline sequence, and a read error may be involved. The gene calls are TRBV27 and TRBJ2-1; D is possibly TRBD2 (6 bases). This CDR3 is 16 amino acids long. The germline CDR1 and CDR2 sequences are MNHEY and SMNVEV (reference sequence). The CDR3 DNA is TGTGCCAGCAGTTTACGCGGGACTGCCTCCTTCAATGAGCAGTTCTTC. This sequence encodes CASSLRGTASFNEQFF.

The CDR3 coding sequence is TGTGCCAGCAGCTTAGAGGACACAGATACGCAGTATTTT. Translation: CASSLEDTDTQYF. V is TRBV7-8 and J is TRBJ2-3, with no clear D. The CDR3 runs to 13 residues. With 1 base removed from V and 2 bases from J, the gap between germline ends came to 4 bases. Germline-derived CDR1 and CDR2 are SGHVS and FQNEAQ.

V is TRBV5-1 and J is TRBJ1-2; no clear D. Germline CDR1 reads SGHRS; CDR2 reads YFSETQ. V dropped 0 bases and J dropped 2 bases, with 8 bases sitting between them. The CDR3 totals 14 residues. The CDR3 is CASSLEPENYGYTF. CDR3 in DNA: TGCGCCAGCAGCTTGGAACCAGAGAACTATGGCTACACCTTC.

Here the CDR3 DNA reads TGTGCCAGCAGTTACTCCCAGACCCTATTAAACGAGCAGTACTTC. It encodes CASSYSQTLLNEQYF. The chain is built from TRBV6-5 and TRBJ2-7; D is uncertain. Trimming stripped 0 bases from V and 5 bases from J, with 14 bases between. Germline lookup yields CDR1 MNHEY and CDR2 SVGAGI. The CDR3 consists of 15 residues.

The CDR3 region is CASSLGTSGPYEQYF. DNA for the CDR3: TGTGCCAGCAGCTTAGGGACTAGCGGGCCCTACGAGCAGTACTTC. J is TRBJ2-7 and V is TRBV13; 10 bases are a match to TRBD2. Trimming cost V 0 bases and J 2 bases; bases outside gene matches: 1. The V gene's germline CDR1 is PRHDT and CDR2 FYEKMQ (reference sequence). This CDR3 has 15 residues.

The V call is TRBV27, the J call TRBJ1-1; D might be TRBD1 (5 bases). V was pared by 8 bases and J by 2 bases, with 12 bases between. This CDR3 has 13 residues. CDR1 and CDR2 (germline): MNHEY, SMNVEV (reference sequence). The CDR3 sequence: CASGWQGNTEAFF. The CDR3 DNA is TGTGCCAGCGGATGGCAGGGAAACACTGAAGCTTTCTTT.